The 10 T cell receptor beta chains reported below all come from one sample, sequenced in a study of cytomegalovirus exposure and HLA in healthy donors. The protocol was immunoSEQ multiplex PCR, while the TCRdb copy is restricted to in-frame clones and leaves out a portion. The sample holds 150,000 or so clones, approximately 84% seen once. The sequenced sample consisted of PBMCs. The receptor set was obtained from a man under 40 in good health and CMV-seropositive.

J is TRBJ2-7 and V is TRBV5-1, with 8 bases matching TRBD2. V trimming: 4 bases; J trimming: 1 base; junction bases outside the gene matches: 7. Germline V gives CDR1 SGHRS, CDR2 YFSETQ. The CDR3 sequence is 15 residues long. This CDR3 reads CASSELSGRSYEQYF. The CDR3 DNA follows: TGCGCCAGCAGCGAACTCAGCGGGAGATCCTACGAGCAGTACTTC.

The V and J genes are TRBV9 and TRBJ2-1; 16 bases are a match to TRBD2. CDR1 SGDLS and CDR2 YYNGEE come from the germline V gene. The V and J ends lost 3 bases and 7 bases, in that order; junction bases with no gene match: 7. The CDR3 is 17 amino acids. The CDR3 protein is CASSAGTSGRGTNEQFF. In DNA form, the CDR3 reads TGTGCCAGCAGCGCCGGGACTAGCGGGAGGGGGACAAATGAGCAGTTCTTC. Full variable domain (remainder filled in from reference TRBV9 and TRBJ2-1): DSGVTQTPKHLITATGQRVTLRCSPRSGDLSVYWYQQSLDQGLQFLIQYYNGEERAKGNILERFSAQQFPDLHSELNLSSLELGDSALYFCASSAGTSGRGTNEQFFGPGTRLTVL.

This clone was detected only a few times. The J gene is TRBJ1-6, the V gene TRBV28; 7 bases map to TRBD1. V was clipped by 6 bases and J by 8 bases; unmatched bases: 7. The germline gives CDR1 MDHEN, CDR2 SYDVKM. This CDR3 spans 14 amino acids. The CDR3 here is CASRTGNADSPLHF. In DNA, the CDR3 is TGTGCCAGCAGGACAGGGAACGCGGATTCACCCCTCCACTTT.

The rearrangement uses TRBV11-2 and TRBJ2-1; tentatively, D is TRBD2 (5 bases). Germline CDR1 is SGHAT and CDR2 is FQNNGV. The CDR3 consists of 15 residues. Trimming took off 0 bases at V and 7 bases at J, with 13 bases between the two ends. The CDR3 spells CASSLERGSLNEQFF. CDR3 nucleotide sequence: TGTGCCAGCAGCTTAGAAAGAGGGAGTTTAAATGAGCAGTTCTTC.

The J gene is TRBJ1-2, the V gene TRBV6-6; D unresolved. The V end lost 0 bases, the J end lost 8 bases, and 13 bases lay between the germline ends. This CDR3 is 14 amino acids long. Germline CDR1 and CDR2: MNHNY and SVGAGI (reference sequence). This chain's CDR3 is CASSYSDRERGYTF. The CDR3 DNA sequence: TGTGCCAGCAGTTACTCGGATCGGGAAAGGGGCTACACCTTC.

In this sample, this clone turned up once. A junction boundary mismatches the germline segment, possibly from a read error. The chain's CDR3 is CASSWRQGLKTEAFF. The CDR3 DNA is TGCGCCAGCAGCTGGCGACAGGGTTTGAAGACTGAAGCTTTCTTT. V and J are TRBV5-1 and TRBJ1-1; 7 bases fit TRBD1. The CDR3 length is 15 residues. From germline, CDR1 is SGHRS and CDR2 YFSETQ.

This clone was seen just once. This chain links TRBV18 with TRBJ1-2, with D uncertain. Germline CDR1 reads KGHSH; CDR2 reads LQKENI. The CDR3 contains 16 residues. V was shortened by 5 bases and J by 5 bases, with 21 bases between the two germline ends. In DNA, the CDR3 is TGTGCCAGCTCATTAACGGGGAGCGGATCGGGATATGGCTACACCTTC. It is translated as CASSLTGSGSGYGYTF.

This clone came up a few times. The chain carries TRBV6-5 and TRBJ1-2, with 8 bases matching TRBD1. V dropped 7 bases and J dropped 4; count of bases not matched to a gene: 8. This CDR3 has 14 residues. CDR1 and CDR2 (germline): MNHEY, SVGAGI. CDR3 DNA sequence: TGTGCCAGCACCCTCCGGACAGGGCTCTATGGCTACACCTTC. It is translated as CASTLRTGLYGYTF.

This chain uses TRBV28 with TRBJ2-5; 11 bases fit TRBD2. Germline-derived CDR1 and CDR2 are MDHEN and SYDVKM. Germline trimming cut 5 bases from V and 2 bases from J; bases unmatched to any gene: 7. There are 16 residues in the CDR3. CDR3 sequence: CASSPLAGGRQETQYF. CDR3 nucleotide sequence: TGTGCCAGCAGTCCCCTAGCGGGAGGAAGGCAAGAGACCCAGTACTTC.

The chain is built from TRBV18 and TRBJ1-6; weak D call: TRBD1 (6 bases). Germline V gene data show CDR1 as KGHSH and CDR2 as LQKENI. The CDR3 has 15 amino acids. V shed 1 base and J shed 7 bases, with 11 bases lying between them. The CDR3 protein is CASSPLPQGNSPLHF. The CDR3 DNA follows: TGTGCCAGCTCACCACTCCCCCAGGGGAATTCACCCCTCCACTTT.